The T cell receptor (beta chain) under discussion was sequenced for a study of spatial heterogeneity in lung cancer (dated by TCRdb to the late 2010s). About the full investigation: Beta-chain transcripts were consistently detected in greater numbers than alpha-chain transcripts, which likely reflects a higher abundance of beta-chain transcripts. TCR transcript counts in tumor regions correlated strongly with a T cell transcriptional module score from matched bulk RNA-seq. In the raw uncorrected reads, each unique combination of TCR and UMI appeared more than ten times on average. In non-small cell lung cancer, the study quantitatively compared TCR alpha and beta repertoires across several tumor regions, matched nontumor lung, and blood. Nonsynonymous mutation counts, determined by whole-exome sequencing of tumor tissue, were related to TCR repertoire features. Both alpha and beta chains were TCR-sequenced in 200 to 250 tumor regions, under 70 matched nontumor lung samples and around 54 PBMC samples obtained at surgery. Study-wide findings and limitations: Additional single-cell paired TCR alpha and beta sequencing was considered necessary to confirm, at a functional level, the hypothesis that regional TCRs recognize regional mutations. Counts of ubiquitous and regional expanded TCRs correlated with counts of ubiquitous and regional nonsynonymous mutations, respectively. The tumor nonsynonymous mutation count correlated with the number of expanded alpha and beta TCRs within the tumor. TCR-seq coverage of tumor T cells was estimated to be only approximately 7% for alpha chains and more than 11% for beta chains.

The library was prepared using 5' RACE. The sequencing machine was a NextSeq 500. The TCR library protocol attached a unique molecular identifier to each TCR cDNA molecule to allow correction of PCR and sequencing errors. The paper's processing steps were these. TCR identification, UMI-based error correction and CDR3 extraction were all carried out with Decombinator tools. Expanded TCRs were defined as those above a frequency of 2 per 1,000, corresponding to the top 1% of the tumor frequency distribution. Expanded tumor TCRs were classed as regional if statistically deemed absent (corrected P<0.05) from at least one tumor region, otherwise ubiquitous. Renyi diversity was computed with the R vegan package after each repertoire had been subsampled 100 times to 5,000 TCRs. CDR3 similarity networks were constructed using string-kernel similarity of amino acid triplets, with links drawn between CDR3s whose pairwise similarity was above 0.82. TCRdb handled the public reads itself, with Q25 trimming in fastp and clone calling in MiXCR, and kept productive beta chains. Every CDR3 protein is listed once, alongside the most common genes and DNA of its rows. It is TCRdb's table, rather than the study itself, that gives the V and J calls and clone size. A total of about 7,000 distinct CDR3 sequences appear in this sample, 10% to 15% of them only once. Together, the top ten hold roughly 8.1% of the sample.

This clonotype appeared many times. No antigen is known for it. No much larger clone exists at a distance of one base, and base qualities are not known. The CDR3 measures 15 amino acids from cysteine to phenylalanine. Only the CDR3 region is kept as DNA, spanning 45 bases read in frame from base 1. The germline V and J ends show losses of 0 bases and 3 bases respectively, and no gene match explains 3 bases of the junction. The germline V gene provides CDR1 SGDLS and CDR2 YYNGEE. The label giving this sample's time point can be read as: sample taken at primary tumor resection. Donors were approximately 72 patients with early-stage, untreated non-small cell lung cancer from the lung TRACERx cohort. For TCR sequencing, whole RNA was extracted from tumor and nontumor lung tissue, or from cryopreserved PBMC samples, and no cell sorting was done. Only patients with enough RNA available from two or more tumor regions were chosen for TCR sequencing. Tumor and adjacent nontumor lung specimens were reviewed by a lung pathologist before selection.

This specimen consisted of lung tumor tissue, obtained at surgery. The chain is made from TRBV9 and TRBJ2-7; 10 nucleotides in the junction match TRBD2. The receptor was derived from a male donor with early-stage non-small cell lung cancer. The nucleotides read TGTGCCAGCAGCGTAGAGACTAGCGGGTTCTACGAGCAGTACTTC. The encoded protein is CASSVETSGFYEQYF.